The 14 T cell receptor beta chains below were found in one sample sequenced in a study of blood T cell repertoires in COVID-19. TCRdb's table, derived via immunoSEQ multiplex PCR, lists solely in-frame clones and lacks some. The data hold approximately 400,000 clones, with over 75% observed a single time. The sequencing input was PBMCs or T cells enriched from blood (not recorded which). Receptors were obtained from a young man who had recovered from COVID-19.

V gene TRBV19 combines with J gene TRBJ2-7, with D perhaps matching TRBD2 (7 bases). The CDR3 is made up of 16 amino acids. Looked up from germline, CDR1 is LNHDA and CDR2 is SQIVND (reference sequence). Deletions cut 3 bases from V and 2 bases from J, with 17 bases between. The CDR3 region is CASSIWGGSGAYEQYF. The CDR3 coding sequence is TGTGCCAGTAGTATCTGGGGGGGCAGCGGGGCCTACGAGCAGTACTTC.

This chain joins TRBV29-1 and TRBJ2-1, with 8 nucleotides matching TRBD1. In germline, CDR1 is SQVTM, CDR2 ANQGSEA. The CDR3 runs 13 residues. V lost 3 bases to trimming and J lost 8 bases; unmatched junction nucleotides: 6. CDR3 in amino acids: CSVDRTGIHEQFF. Here the CDR3 DNA reads TGCAGCGTTGACCGGACAGGGATACATGAGCAGTTCTTC.

The chain is built from TRBV21-1 and TRBJ2-7; the D call in the table, TRBD1, was not verified against the DNA. TRBV21-1 is recorded as a pseudogene. The CDR3 is 13 residues long. The CDR3 region is CASSKGPGHEQYF. The CDR3 DNA is TGTGCCAGCAGCAAAGGGCCTGGCCACGAGCAGTACTTC.

This sequence joins TRBV9 and TRBJ1-1; 9 nucleotides match TRBD1. This CDR3 has 17 residues. Germline V gives CDR1 SGDLS, CDR2 YYNGEE. V lost 4 bases and J lost 4; bases outside the gene matches: 14. In nucleotides, the CDR3 is TGTGCCAGCAGCCCCGCCCTGGACAGGGGCAGGAGCACTGAAGCTTTCTTT. Translation: CASSPALDRGRSTEAFF.

The chain has TRBV7-9 and TRBJ1-2, with 7 bases aligning to TRBD1. This CDR3 has 17 residues. J gave up 2 bases and V 5 bases, and 14 bases lay outside the gene matches. Germline V gene lookup returns CDR1 SEHNR and CDR2 FQNEAQ (reference sequence). The DNA for the CDR3 is TGTGCCAGCAGCCTACCCCCTCCGGGACAGTTCAACTATGGCTACACCTTC. Its protein is CASSLPPPGQFNYGYTF.

This chain links TRBV5-1 with TRBJ2-1, with TRBD1 matching over 7 bases. CDR3 length: 13 amino acids. The V gene's germline CDR1 is SGHRS and CDR2 YFSETQ. Trimming at V came to 2 bases and at J to 10 bases, leaving 6 bases not matched to a gene. CDR3 sequence reads: CASSFGTVHEQFF. The DNA of the CDR3 is TGCGCCAGCAGCTTTGGGACAGTCCACGAGCAGTTCTTC.

This clone has more than one count but fewer than ten. CDR3 in DNA: TGCGCCAGCAGCGAGGCCGGGACAGGGGTCGGAAACACCATATATTTT. The encoded protein is CASSEAGTGVGNTIYF. The chain uses TRBV5-1 and TRBJ1-3, with TRBD1 matching over 10 bases. Germline CDR1 and CDR2: SGHRS and YFSETQ. The V segment lost 4 bases and the J segment 4 bases; nucleotides outside the gene matches: 8. The CDR3 length is 16 residues.

Regarding this clone: One end of the junction fails to match germline, which may point to a read error. J is TRBJ2-1 and V is TRBV2; D is possibly TRBD1 (6 bases). Per the germline V gene, CDR1 is SNHLY and CDR2 is FYNNEI. The CDR3 covers 11 residues. CDR3 region: CASSVTGFGLF. Written as DNA, the CDR3 is TGTGCCAGCAGTGTAACAGGGTTCGGACTCTTC.

V and J are TRBV30 and TRBJ1-2; 7 bases align to TRBD1. The CDR3 runs 12 residues. V trimming: 6 bases; J trimming: 5 bases; junction bases outside the gene matches: 6. Germline loops: CDR1 GTSNPN, CDR2 SVGIG (reference sequence). CDR3 in DNA: TGTGCCTGTCGGGACAGCACTTATGGCTACACCTTC. Translating it yields CACRDSTYGYTF.

The V and J genes are TRBV19 and TRBJ2-2; D might be TRBD1 (7 bases). The CDR3 extends over 15 amino acids. In germline, CDR1 is LNHDA, CDR2 SQIVND (reference sequence). V shed 3 bases and J shed 4 bases, with 12 bases lying between them. The CDR3: CASSIQGGGTGELFF. The DNA of the CDR3 is TGTGCCAGTAGTATCCAGGGGGGTGGCACCGGGGAGCTGTTTTTT.

This sequence joins TRBV6-1 and TRBJ1-2; the match to TRBD1 covers 7 bases. The germline gives CDR1 MNHNS, CDR2 SASEGT. With 1 base clipped from V and 5 bases from J, the junction kept 4 bases outside the gene matches. This CDR3 contains 14 residues. CDR3 sequence reads: CASSEGPGGYGYTF. The CDR3, as DNA: TGTGCCAGCAGTGAAGGGCCAGGGGGATATGGCTACACCTTC.

The gene calls are TRBV27 and TRBJ2-1; no clear D gene. Germline V gene sequence: CDR1 MNHEY, CDR2 SMNVEV (reference sequence). Between the trimmed V and J ends, which lost 11 bases and 10 bases, there was a span of 9 bases. This CDR3 has 9 amino acids. For the CDR3, the DNA is TGTGCCGGTTATCTAGAGCAGTTCTTC. Encoded protein: CAGYLEQFF.

This chain connects TRBV5-6 to TRBJ1-2; TRBD1 agrees at 9 bases. The CDR3 is 14 residues long. The J segment lost 7 bases and the V segment lost 2 bases, leaving 6 bases of the junction unmatched. CDR1 is SGHDT, CDR2 YYEEEE, per germline. The CDR3 sequence is CASSFWDREGGYTF. In nucleotides, the CDR3 is TGTGCCAGCAGCTTTTGGGACAGGGAGGGTGGCTACACCTTC.

V is TRBV7-6 and J is TRBJ2-7; TRBD2 agrees at 15 bases. The V segment lost 5 bases and the J segment 3 bases; nucleotides outside the gene matches: 5. Germline assignment: CDR1 SGHVS and CDR2 FNYEAQ. This CDR3 has 16 residues. DNA for the CDR3: TGTGCCAGCAGCCTCGGACTAGCGGGGGGGCACTACGAGCAGTACTTC. It codes for CASSLGLAGGHYEQYF.